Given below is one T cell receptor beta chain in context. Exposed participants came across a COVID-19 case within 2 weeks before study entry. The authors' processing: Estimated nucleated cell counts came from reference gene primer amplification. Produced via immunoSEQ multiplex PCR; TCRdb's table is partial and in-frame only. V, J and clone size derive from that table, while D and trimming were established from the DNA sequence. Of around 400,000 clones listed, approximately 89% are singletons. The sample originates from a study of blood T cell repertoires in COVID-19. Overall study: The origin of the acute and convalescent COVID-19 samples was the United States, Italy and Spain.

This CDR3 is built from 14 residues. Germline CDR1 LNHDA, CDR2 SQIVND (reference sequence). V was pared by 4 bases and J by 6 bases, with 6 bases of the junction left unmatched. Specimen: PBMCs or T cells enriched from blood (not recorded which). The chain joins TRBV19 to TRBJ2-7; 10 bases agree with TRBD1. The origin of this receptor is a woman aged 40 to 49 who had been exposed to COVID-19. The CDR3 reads CASSTGTGVSEQYF. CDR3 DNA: TGTGCCAGTAGTACCGGGACAGGGGTTTCCGAGCAGTACTTC.